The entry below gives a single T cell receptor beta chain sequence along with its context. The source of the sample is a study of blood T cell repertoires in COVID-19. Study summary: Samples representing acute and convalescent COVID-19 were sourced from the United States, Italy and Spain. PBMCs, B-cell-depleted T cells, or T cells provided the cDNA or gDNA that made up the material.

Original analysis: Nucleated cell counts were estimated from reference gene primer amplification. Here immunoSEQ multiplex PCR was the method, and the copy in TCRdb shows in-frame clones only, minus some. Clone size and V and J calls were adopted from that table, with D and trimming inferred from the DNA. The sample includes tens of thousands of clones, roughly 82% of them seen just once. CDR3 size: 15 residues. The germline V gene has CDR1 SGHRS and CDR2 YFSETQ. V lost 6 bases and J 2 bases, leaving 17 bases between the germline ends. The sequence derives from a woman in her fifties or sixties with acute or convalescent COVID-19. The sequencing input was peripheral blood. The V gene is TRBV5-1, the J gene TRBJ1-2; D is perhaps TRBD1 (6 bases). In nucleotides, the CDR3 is TGCGCCAGCACTGGCGGGGGCTCAGCAAACTATGGCTACACCTTC. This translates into CASTGGGSANYGYTF.